This entry lists 27 T cell receptor beta chains sequenced from one sample in a study of blood T cell repertoires in COVID-19. The repertoire was sequenced with immunoSEQ multiplex PCR; TCRdb's copy has only in-frame clones and lacks some. Of approximately 11,000 clones in the sample, nearly 90% were seen once. Material: peripheral blood. The receptors shown here come from a human donor in a cohort sampled during active COVID-19.

The V and J genes are TRBV19 and TRBJ1-2; 9 nucleotides match TRBD1. CDR3 length: 16 amino acids. CDR1 is LNHDA, CDR2 SQIVND, per germline (reference sequence). Trimming cost V 3 bases and J 7 bases; bases outside gene matches: 12. CDR3 sequence: CASSIRGQGISGGYTF. In nucleotides, the CDR3 is TGTGCCAGTAGTATTCGCGGACAGGGGATCTCAGGTGGCTACACCTTC.

The rearrangement joins TRBV28 to TRBJ1-2, with 7 bases that match TRBD1. The V and J ends lost 7 bases and 8 bases, in that order; junction bases with no gene match: 13. The length of the CDR3 is 14 residues. CDR1 and CDR2 (germline): MDHEN, SYDVKM. CDR3 sequence: CASTLEGAPGGYTF. Written as DNA, the CDR3 is TGTGCCAGCACTCTGGAGGGGGCGCCTGGGGGCTACACCTTC.

The chain links TRBV9 to TRBJ2-3, with 12 bases that match TRBD2. This CDR3 comprises 17 residues. Germline V lookup: CDR1 SGDLS, CDR2 YYNGEE. Unmatched junction bases numbered 8, after V lost 1 base and J lost 5 bases. For the CDR3, the DNA is TGTGCCAGCAGCGTACTAGCGGGGGGGCCGGGTGGAGATACGCAGTATTTT. Protein: CASSVLAGGPGGDTQYF. Based on the CDR3 plus reference TRBV9 and TRBJ2-3, the full variable domain is DSGVTQTPKHLITATGQRVTLRCSPRSGDLSVYWYQQSLDQGLQFLIQYYNGEERAKGNILERFSAQQFPDLHSELNLSSLELGDSALYFCASSVLAGGPGGDTQYFGPGTRLTVL.

Written as DNA, the CDR3 is TGTGCCAGCAGCTATGCCACAGGGAAGGGCACTGAAGCTTTCTTT. It translates to CASSYATGKGTEAFF. V usage is TRBV7-9 and J usage is TRBJ1-1; possibly TRBD1 for D (6 bases). The CDR3 has 15 amino acids. The V end lost 4 bases, the J end lost 4 bases, and 16 bases lay between the germline ends. The germline CDR1 and CDR2 sequences are SEHNR and FQNEAQ (reference sequence). Looking up the rest from reference TRBV7-9 and TRBJ1-1 gives the full variable domain: DTGVSQNPRHKITKRGQNVTFRCDPISEHNRLYWYRQTLGQGPEFLTYFQNEAQLEKSRLLSDRFSAERPKGSFSTLEIQRTEQGDSAMYLCASSYATGKGTEAFFGQGTRLTVV.

The genes are TRBV2 and TRBJ1-6; 9 bases match TRBD1. V gave up 4 bases and J gave up 11 bases; unmatched junction bases: 9. Germline loops: CDR1 SNHLY, CDR2 FYNNEI. The CDR3 sequence is 15 residues long. The DNA of the CDR3 is TGTGCCAGCAGTGTTAGGTCGGGACAGGGTACACCCCTCCACTTT. This translates into CASSVRSGQGTPLHF. Based on the CDR3 plus reference TRBV2 and TRBJ1-6, the full variable domain is EPEVTQTPSHQVTQMGQEVILRCVPISNHLYFYWYRQILGQKVEFLVSFYNNEISEKSEIFDDQFSVERPDGSNFTLKIRSTKLEDSAMYFCASSVRSGQGTPLHFGNGTRLTVT.

The CDR3 coding sequence is TGTGCCAGCAGTTACTCAGAGGAAAACACCGGGGAGCTGTTTTTT. This translates into CASSYSEENTGELFF. The gene calls are TRBV6-5 and TRBJ2-2; no clear D. The length of the CDR3 is 15 residues. Germline CDR1 reads MNHEY; CDR2 reads SVGAGI. V was pared by 0 bases and J by 2 bases, with 7 bases between.

The chain recombines TRBV6-5 with TRBJ2-7; unclear D gene. The V end lost 8 bases, the J end lost 3 bases, and 14 bases lay between the germline ends. The CDR3 extends over 13 amino acids. Germline-derived CDR1 and CDR2 are MNHEY and SVGAGI. The CDR3: CASCPDSRYEQYF. CDR3 coding DNA: TGTGCCAGCTGCCCAGACTCTCGCTACGAGCAGTACTTC.

The chain couples TRBV7-3 to TRBJ1-2, with a tentative D call TRBD1 (6 bases). Trimming left V 4 bases short and J 8 bases short, with 32 bases between. The length of the CDR3 is 19 residues. Germline V gene lookup returns CDR1 SGHTA and CDR2 FQGTGA. The CDR3 DNA is TGTGCCAGCAGCTCCGGATTAAGTCCGCACAGGGTCGAAAGAGTCGGCTACACCTTC. Its protein is CASSSGLSPHRVERVGYTF.

The CDR3 bases are TGTGCCAGCAGCTTTGGGGCGGGCACAGATACGCAGTATTTT. Amino acid sequence: CASSFGAGTDTQYF. The V gene is TRBV5-6, the J gene TRBJ2-3; D is possibly TRBD1 (5 bases). Germline lookup yields CDR1 SGHDT and CDR2 YYEEEE. The ends were cut back, 2 bases at V and 1 base at J, with 8 bases in the middle. The CDR3 is 14 amino acids. Looking up the rest from reference TRBV5-6 and TRBJ2-3 gives the full variable domain: DAGVTQSPTHLIKTRGQQVTLRCSPKSGHDTVSWYQQALGQGPQFIFQYYEEEERQRGNFPDRFSGHQFPNYSSELNVNALLLGDSALYLCASSFGAGTDTQYFGPGTRLTVL.

V gene TRBV7-6 combines with J gene TRBJ2-5, with 10 bases matching TRBD2. Germline-derived CDR1 and CDR2 are SGHVS and FNYEAQ. Trimming at V came to 2 bases and at J to 2 bases, leaving 11 bases not matched to a gene. This CDR3 spans 18 amino acids. CDR3 loop: CASSLRPSGGDNQETQYF. The DNA for the CDR3 is TGTGCCAGCAGCTTACGGCCTAGCGGGGGCGATAATCAAGAGACCCAGTACTTC.

The chain has TRBV24-1 and TRBJ1-1; 7 bases fit TRBD1. From germline, CDR1 is KGHDR and CDR2 SFDVKD. The CDR3 has 13 residues. V shed 10 bases and J 0 bases; nucleotides not matched to a gene: 4. CDR3 protein: CATPGTVNTEAFF. CDR3 in DNA: TGTGCCACTCCCGGGACAGTGAACACTGAAGCTTTCTTT.

This rearrangement joins TRBV5-6 to TRBJ2-7; D not certain. Germline CDR1 is SGHDT and CDR2 is YYEEEE. V gave up 5 bases and J gave up 5 bases, with 17 bases separating them. The CDR3 consists of 14 residues. CDR3 nucleotide sequence: TGTGCCAGCAGGCTTGTCGGTTCTCCCCACGAGCAGTACTTC. Its translation is CASRLVGSPHEQYF.

The rearrangement uses TRBV5-1 and TRBJ1-1; D is undetermined. CDR3 length: 12 residues. Germline CDR1 is SGHRS and CDR2 is YFSETQ. The V end was cut by 2 bases, the J end by 5 bases, with 7 bases between. The CDR3 nucleotides read TGCGCCAGCAGCTTTTCGGGGACTGAAGCTTTCTTT. This sequence encodes CASSFSGTEAFF.

The gene calls are TRBV30 and TRBJ1-2; no definite D call. Germline assignment: CDR1 GTSNPN and CDR2 SVGIG (reference sequence). The V gene lost 3 bases and the J gene lost 4 bases, with 12 bases spanning the gap. This CDR3 region has 13 residues. The DNA of the CDR3 is TGTGCCTGGAGGGCGGCGGGTCCCTATGGCTACACCTTC. Translation: CAWRAAGPYGYTF. Combining the CDR3 with reference TRBV30 and TRBJ1-2 gives the whole variable domain SQTIHQWPATLVQPVGSPLSLECTVEGTSNPNLYWYRQAAGRGLQLLFYSVGIGQISSEVPQNLSASRPQDRQFILSSKKLLLSDSGFYLCAWRAAGPYGYTFGSGTRLTVV.

A single count supports this clone. J is TRBJ1-6 and V is TRBV10-3, with D unresolved. Germline loops: CDR1 ENHRY, CDR2 SYGVKD. There are 14 residues in the CDR3. V was shortened by 1 base and J by 10 bases, with 11 bases between the two germline ends. CDR3 bases: TGTGCCATCAGTGAGTACCTAGGGAGGTCACCCCTCCACTTT. Translated: CAISEYLGRSPLHF.

This clone came up once. V and J are TRBV28 and TRBJ1-2, with D perhaps matching TRBD1 (5 bases). Trimming removed 4 bases from V and 8 bases from J, with 11 bases in between. The CDR3 has 12 amino acids. CDR1 MDHEN and CDR2 SYDVKM come from the germline V gene. The CDR3: CASSYQGSGYTF. CDR3 coding DNA: TGTGCCAGCAGTTACCAGGGAAGCGGCTACACCTTC.

This sequence joins TRBV21-1 and TRBJ2-3; TRBD2 is the table's D call and was not checked against the DNA. TRBV21-1 is listed as a pseudogene. CDR3 length: 16 amino acids. The CDR3 loop is CASKVEKENGTDTQYF. CDR3 sequence (DNA): TGTGCCAGCAAGGTAGAAAAGGAGAACGGCACAGATACGCAGTATTTT.

The rearrangement uses TRBV12-5 and TRBJ2-3; D remains ambiguous. This CDR3 region has 12 residues. Germline CDR1 LGHNT, CDR2 FRNRAP. V lost 7 bases and J lost 3, with 8 bases in between. The CDR3 here is CASADFTDTQYF. CDR3 bases: TGTGCTAGTGCCGACTTTACAGATACGCAGTATTTT.

The V call is TRBV19, the J call TRBJ1-2; TRBD1 is a possible D gene (6 bases). The CDR3 runs 14 residues. Per germline, CDR1 LNHDA and CDR2 SQIVND (reference sequence). Deletions cut 4 bases from V and 4 bases from J, with 13 bases between. This chain's CDR3 is CASSREGGGYGYTF. The CDR3 DNA sequence: TGTGCCAGTAGTAGAGAGGGGGGAGGCTATGGCTACACCTTC.

CDR3 amino acids: CASTPGTGELFF. In DNA, the CDR3 is TGTGCCAGCACCCCGGGCACCGGGGAGCTGTTTTTT. V gene TRBV12-3 or TRBV12-4 combines with J gene TRBJ2-2, with no clear D. This CDR3 comprises 12 residues. Trimming pared 7 bases from V and 4 bases from J, leaving 7 bases between.

V is TRBV27 and J is TRBJ1-1, with TRBD1 as a possible D gene (6 bases). Trimming cost V 5 bases and J 4 bases, with 23 bases left between them. The CDR3 is made up of 17 amino acids. Germline V gives CDR1 MNHEY, CDR2 SMNVEV (reference sequence). The CDR3 DNA is TGTGCCAGCAGTCCCTCGGGACACGGGGCAGGTTTCACTGAAGCTTTCTTT. It specifies CASSPSGHGAGFTEAFF.

The chain combines TRBV5-1 with TRBJ2-2; the match to TRBD1 covers 7 bases. Losses at the gene ends were 2 bases for V and 6 bases for J; bases not matched to a gene: 7. CDR1 SGHRS and CDR2 YFSETQ come from the germline V gene. This CDR3 is 15 amino acids long. DNA for the CDR3: TGCGCCAGCAGCTTTCTCCGACAGGGATCCGGGGAGCTGTTTTTT. Encoded protein: CASSFLRQGSGELFF.

V and J are TRBV11-3 and TRBJ2-3; a possible D gene is TRBD2 (5 bases). The CDR3 contains 13 residues. Germline CDR1 and CDR2: SGHNT and YENEEA. V dropped 3 bases and J dropped 5 bases, with 9 bases sitting between them. The CDR3 is CASSFEGGDTQYF. DNA of the CDR3: TGTGCCAGCAGCTTCGAGGGTGGAGATACGCAGTATTTT.

The J gene is TRBJ2-5, the V gene TRBV28, with 7 bases aligning to TRBD1. This CDR3 is built from 15 residues. V dropped 5 bases and J dropped 1; count of bases not matched to a gene: 7. The germline V gene encodes CDR1 MDHEN and CDR2 SYDVKM. CDR3 amino acids: CASSALGTVQETQYF. DNA of the CDR3: TGTGCCAGCAGTGCACTTGGGACAGTCCAAGAGACCCAGTACTTC.

The chain links TRBV18 to TRBJ2-7; D unclear. The CDR3 extends over 14 amino acids. Trimming took off 3 bases at V and 0 bases at J, with 9 bases between the two ends. Germline V gene sequence: CDR1 KGHSH, CDR2 LQKENI. The chain's CDR3 is CASSPPAGSYEQYF. As DNA, the CDR3 is TGTGCCAGCTCACCCCCTGCAGGCTCCTACGAGCAGTACTTC.

V and J are TRBV28 and TRBJ2-7; 8 positions match TRBD1. Germline V CDR1 and CDR2: MDHEN, SYDVKM. V trimming: 9 bases; J trimming: 3 bases; junction bases outside the gene matches: 1. There are 11 residues in the CDR3. CDR3 protein: CASGQGYEQYF. The DNA of the CDR3 is TGTGCCAGTGGACAGGGCTACGAGCAGTACTTC.

V usage is TRBV28 and J usage is TRBJ1-2; the match to TRBD1 covers 9 bases. The CDR3 sequence is 14 residues long. The germline gives CDR1 MDHEN, CDR2 SYDVKM. J lost 3 bases, V lost 10 bases, and 9 bases had no gene match. The CDR3 coding sequence is TGTGCCACCCACAGGGGGCAGGTGGACTATGGCTACACCTTC. It encodes CATHRGQVDYGYTF.